The clone carrying this T cell receptor (beta chain) was counted at least ten times. V gave up 5 bases and J gave up 3 bases; unmatched junction bases: 13. The length of the CDR3 is 16 residues. Per germline, CDR1 DFQATT and CDR2 SNEGSKA (reference sequence). The source of the sample is a study of regulatory T cells in long-lasting Graves disease. Time point given: newly diagnosed GD, antithyroid drugs for less than 3 months. The TCR library was made from RNA that had been extracted from PBMCs in TRIzol. CDR3-region Arm-PCR and iRepertoire HTBI primers produced the TCR beta libraries. TCRdb analysed the multiplex PCR reads with MiXCR anew, one entry per CDR3 protein. The sample records 350,000 to 500,000 distinct CDR3 sequences, about a sixth being singletons. These data also formed part of another study, on T cells in Graves' hyperthyroidism and ophthalmopathy.

The rearrangement joins TRBV20-1 to TRBJ2-3; 8 bases line up with TRBD2. This clonotype was obtained from a woman aged 18-35 years with Graves disease. The sample in question was peripheral blood mononuclear cells (PBMCs), obtained at new diagnosis, from a patient treated with antithyroid drugs. CDR3 protein: CSAGGLREDRTDTQYF. The CDR3 region has the DNA TGCAGTGCTGGCGGGCTGCGGGAGGATCGTACAGATACGCAGTATTTT.